This TCR beta chain appears in the sequencing data of a study of a mutant IDH1 vaccine in newly diagnosed glioma. The wider study: Therapy received beforehand was radiotherapy, temozolomide, or both, with most patients given both.

The repertoire was sequenced with immunoSEQ multiplex PCR; TCRdb's copy has only in-frame clones and lacks some. The table records roughly 74,000 clones, roughly 85% of them present only once. A word on this clone: Its antigen is not identified.

Time point in this sample: week 23, last vaccination. Doses consisted of 300 ug of mutant IDH1 20-mer peptide each, paired with topical imiquimod. Germline lookup yields CDR1 SEHNR and CDR2 FQNEAQ (reference sequence). CDR3 length: 14 amino acids. The V end lost 8 bases, the J end lost 5 bases, and 17 bases lay between the germline ends. The chain carries TRBV7-9 and TRBJ2-3, with a possible D match to TRBD2 (6 bases). The receptor's source is a man aged 30-40 years with glioma. Some clones in this sample may be carry-over from other donors' samples. The specimen comprised PBMCs, sampled from a glioma patient whose treatment included an IDH1 peptide vaccine. The CDR3 here is CASGVRGDLDTQYF. The CDR3 nucleotides are TGTGCCAGCGGCGTCCGAGGGGACTTAGATACGCAGTATTTT.